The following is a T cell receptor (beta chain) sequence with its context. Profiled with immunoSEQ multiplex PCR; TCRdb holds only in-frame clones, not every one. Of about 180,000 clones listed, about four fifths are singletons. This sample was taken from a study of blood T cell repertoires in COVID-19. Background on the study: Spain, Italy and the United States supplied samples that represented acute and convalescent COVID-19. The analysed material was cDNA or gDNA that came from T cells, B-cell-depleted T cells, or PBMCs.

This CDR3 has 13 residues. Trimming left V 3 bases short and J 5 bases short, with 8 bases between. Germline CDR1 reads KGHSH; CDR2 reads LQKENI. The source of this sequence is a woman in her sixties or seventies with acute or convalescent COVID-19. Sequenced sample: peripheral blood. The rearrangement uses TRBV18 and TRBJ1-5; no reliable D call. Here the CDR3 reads CASSPSLDQPQHF. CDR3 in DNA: TGTGCCAGCTCACCTTCCCTAGATCAGCCCCAGCATTTT. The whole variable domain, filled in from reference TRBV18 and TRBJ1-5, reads NAGVMQNPRHLVRRRGQEARLRCSPMKGHSHVYWYRQLPEEGLKFMVYLQKENIIDESGMPKERFSAEFPKEGPSILRIQQVVRGDSAAYFCASSPSLDQPQHFGDGTRLSIL.